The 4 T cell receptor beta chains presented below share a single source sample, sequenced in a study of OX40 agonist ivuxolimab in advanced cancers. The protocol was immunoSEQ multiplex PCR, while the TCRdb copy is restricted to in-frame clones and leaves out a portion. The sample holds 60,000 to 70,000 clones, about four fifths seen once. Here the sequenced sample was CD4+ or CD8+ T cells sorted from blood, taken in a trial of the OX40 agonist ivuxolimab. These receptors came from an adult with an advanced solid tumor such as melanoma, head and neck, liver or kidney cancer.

Written as DNA, the CDR3 is TGTGCCATCAGTCCGGGACAGGGAGGTAACGAGCAGTACTTC. It encodes CAISPGQGGNEQYF. The chain couples TRBV10-3 to TRBJ2-7, with 9 positions matching TRBD1. This CDR3 comprises 14 residues. V trimming: 5 bases; J trimming: 5 bases; junction bases outside the gene matches: 7. From germline, CDR1 is ENHRY and CDR2 SYGVKD.

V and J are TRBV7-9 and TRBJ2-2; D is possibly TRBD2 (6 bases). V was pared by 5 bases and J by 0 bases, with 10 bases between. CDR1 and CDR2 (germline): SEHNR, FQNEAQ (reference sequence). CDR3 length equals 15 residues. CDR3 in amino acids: CASSPRGSNTGELFF. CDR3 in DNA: TGTGCCAGCAGCCCGCGGGGCTCGAACACCGGGGAGCTGTTTTTT.

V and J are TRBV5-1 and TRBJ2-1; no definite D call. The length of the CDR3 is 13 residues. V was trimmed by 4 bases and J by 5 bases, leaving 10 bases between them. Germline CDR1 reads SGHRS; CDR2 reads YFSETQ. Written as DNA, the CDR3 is TGCGCCAGCAGCACCCAGATGAACAATGAGCAGTTCTTC. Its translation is CASSTQMNNEQFF.

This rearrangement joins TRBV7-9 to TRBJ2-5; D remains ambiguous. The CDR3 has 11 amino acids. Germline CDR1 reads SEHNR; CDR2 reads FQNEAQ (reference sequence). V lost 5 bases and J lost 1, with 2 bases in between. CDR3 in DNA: TGTGCCAGCAGCGCCCAAGAGACCCAGTACTTC. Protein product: CASSAQETQYF.